These 21 T cell receptor beta chains were sequenced from one sample in a study of T cell repertoires in cytomegalovirus infection. TCRdb redid the calling of the reads with MiXCR, one entry per CDR3 protein. The sample includes some 220,000 distinct CDR3 sequences, about 12% of them seen just once. Source material: PBMCs. All receptors derive from a human donor in good health (CMV status not recorded). Some clones in this sample may be carry-over from other donors' samples.

With regard to this clonotype: Given a much more abundant clone one base away, this may be a read error. Lacking the conserved final phenylalanine or tryptophan, this CDR3 likely reflects a read error. The chain links TRBV3-1 to TRBJ1-2; possible D gene TRBD1, 5 bases. Germline-derived CDR1 and CDR2 are LGHDT and YNNKEL (reference sequence). Between the trimmed V and J ends, which lost 6 bases and 4 bases, there was a span of 9 bases. This CDR3 comprises 12 residues. The CDR3 nucleotides are TGTGCCAGCAGGCGGGGCACCTATGGCTACACCTCC. Its translation is CASRRGTYGYTS.

At least ten counts were recorded for this clonotype. The chain joins TRBV11-2 to TRBJ1-2; D call uncertain. Germline CDR1 and CDR2: SGHAT and FQNNGV. The CDR3 has 18 residues. V was trimmed by 0 bases and J by 1 base, leaving 18 bases between them. CDR3 coding DNA: TGTGCCAGCAGCTTAGAGCCCCAAAACAGAGTGGATAACTATGGCTACACCTTC. This gives the protein CASSLEPQNRVDNYGYTF.

At least ten counts were recorded for this clonotype. The chain is built from TRBV7-2 and TRBJ2-5; tentatively, D is TRBD1 (5 bases). This CDR3 comprises 14 residues. The V gene's germline CDR1 is SGHTA and CDR2 FQGNSA. V was shortened by 3 bases and J by 4 bases, with 12 bases between the two germline ends. CDR3 sequence reads: CASSFLGAGETQYF. The CDR3 bases are TGTGCCAGCAGCTTCCTTGGGGCAGGAGAGACCCAGTACTTC.

The CDR3 is CASSIETSSYNEQFF. The CDR3 coding sequence is TGTGCCAGTAGTATCGAGACTAGCTCCTACAATGAGCAGTTCTTC. The chain is built from TRBV19 and TRBJ2-1; D perhaps matches TRBD2 (6 bases). Trimming took 3 bases from V and 0 from J, leaving 9 bases between them. Per germline, CDR1 LNHDA and CDR2 SQIVND (reference sequence). This CDR3 is built from 15 residues.

Many counts were recorded for this clonotype. The chain has TRBV5-6 and TRBJ2-4; D is tentatively TRBD1 or TRBD2 (7 bases each). Trimming pared 2 bases from V and 11 bases from J, leaving 20 bases between. The CDR3 totals 15 residues. The germline CDR1 and CDR2 sequences are SGHDT and YYEEEE. The CDR3 nucleotides are TGTGCCAGCAGCTTCTATTCAGGGGGGGAATCGCTTCAGTACTTC. Translated: CASSFYSGGESLQYF.

This clonotype was observed many times. The rearrangement links TRBV6-5 to TRBJ1-3, with D uncertain. Germline V gives CDR1 MNHEY, CDR2 SVGAGI. Trimming removed 0 bases from V and 0 bases from J, with 3 bases in between. The CDR3 sequence is 14 residues long. The CDR3 spells CASSYSNSGNTIYF. CDR3 bases: TGTGCCAGCAGTTACTCTAACTCTGGAAACACCATATATTTT.

This clonotype showed up many times. The chain uses TRBV30 and TRBJ1-4, with a tentative D call TRBD1 (6 bases). Per germline, CDR1 GTSNPN and CDR2 SVGIG (reference sequence). The V gene lost 3 bases and the J gene lost 8 bases, with 19 bases spanning the gap. The length of the CDR3 is 15 residues. The CDR3 DNA reads as TGTGCCTGGAGACCAACGGGGGGCTACGGGGAAAAACTGTTTTTT. As protein: CAWRPTGGYGEKLFF.

This clonotype was detected many times. The rearrangement joins TRBV7-2 to TRBJ1-2; TRBD1 matches 7 bases. V shed 0 bases and J 2 bases; nucleotides not matched to a gene: 9. Germline assignment: CDR1 SGHTA and CDR2 FQGNSA. This CDR3 is built from 17 residues. The DNA of the CDR3 is TGTGCCAGCAGCTTAGCGGGATCGACAGGGTCAAACTATGGCTACACCTTC. This encodes CASSLAGSTGSNYGYTF.

This clonotype occurred many times. The V and J genes are TRBV7-2 and TRBJ2-1; 9 nucleotides match TRBD1. There are 15 residues in the CDR3. The germline V gene encodes CDR1 SGHTA and CDR2 FQGNSA. After removal of 1 base from V and 9 bases from J, the junction contained 7 bases not matched to a gene. CDR3 sequence (DNA): TGTGCCAGCAGCTTAGTAGGGGGACAGGGATCTGAGCAGTTCTTC. This codes for CASSLVGGQGSEQFF. Complete variable domain (other parts from reference TRBV7-2 and TRBJ2-1): GAGVSQSPSNKVTEKGKDVELRCDPISGHTALYWYRQSLGQGLEFLIYFQGNSAPDKSGLPSDRFSAERTGGSVSTLTIQRTQQEDSAVYLCASSLVGGQGSEQFFGPGTRLTVL.

The V and J genes are TRBV29-1 and TRBJ1-2; D is undetermined. The CDR3 has 11 residues. Germline V gene sequence: CDR1 SQVTM, CDR2 ANQGSEA. The V end was cut by 0 bases, the J end by 8 bases, with 7 bases between. DNA for the CDR3: TGCAGCGTTGAAGATCGCAGGGGCTACACCTTC. Translation gives CSVEDRRGYTF. Using reference TRBV29-1 and TRBJ1-2 for the parts outside the CDR3, the full variable domain is SAVISQKPSRDICQRGTSLTIQCQVDSQVTMMFWYRQQPGQSLTLIATANQGSEATYESGFVIDKFPISRPNLTFSTLTVSNMSPEDSSIYLCSVEDRRGYTFGSGTRLTVV.

Points on this clonotype: A single base separates this from a much larger clone, so it may be a read error. The rearrangement uses TRBV28 and TRBJ1-2; D remains ambiguous. Trimming shortened V by 7 bases and J by 3 bases, and 9 bases separated the two germline ends. Germline values: CDR1 MDHEN, CDR2 SYDVKM. This CDR3 is built from 12 residues. CDR3 coding DNA: TGTGCCAGCAAGAAAGCTGACTATGGCTACACCTTC. Translated: CASKKADYGYTF.

This clonotype has only a few counts. This chain uses TRBV7-2 with TRBJ1-2; D unclear. Germline CDR1 is SGHTA and CDR2 is FQGNSA. This CDR3 has 16 amino acids. V was pared by 2 bases and J by 8 bases, with 21 bases between. The DNA of the CDR3 is TGTGCCAGCAGCTTATGGGTCGGCAGTTCCCCCTGGGGCTACACCTTC. This gives the protein CASSLWVGSSPWGYTF.

The chain carries TRBV27 and TRBJ2-7; D is ambiguous. Trimming shortened V by 6 bases and J by 6 bases, and 15 bases separated the two germline ends. Germline CDR1 MNHEY, CDR2 SMNVEV (reference sequence). This CDR3 is built from 13 residues. CDR3 sequence (DNA): TGTGCCAGCAGCCCACGGACCCCCTCCGAGCAGTACTTC. Amino acids: CASSPRTPSEQYF.

This clonotype was counted ten times or more. The rearrangement uses TRBV28 and TRBJ1-2; TRBD1 agrees at 10 bases. The CDR3 has 15 amino acids. V was clipped by 5 bases and J by 4 bases; unmatched bases: 7. Germline values: CDR1 MDHEN, CDR2 SYDVKM. CDR3 DNA: TGTGCCAGCAGTCCCCCCCGGGACAGGGGCTATGGCTACACCTTC. Protein: CASSPPRDRGYGYTF.

This clonotype was observed a handful of times. The gene calls are TRBV12-3 or TRBV12-4 and TRBJ2-2; no clear D gene. CDR3 length: 11 residues. V was clipped by 8 bases and J by 4 bases, with 5 bases between them. The CDR3 loop reads CASGFTGELFF. For the CDR3, the DNA is TGTGCCAGCGGGTTCACCGGGGAGCTGTTTTTT.

This chain connects TRBV27 to TRBJ2-1; D might be TRBD1 (6 bases). V was cut by 6 bases and J by 7 bases, with 19 bases left in between. The CDR3 length is 15 residues. The germline gives CDR1 MNHEY, CDR2 SMNVEV (reference sequence). DNA for the CDR3: TGTGCCAGCAGCCATATACAGGGCCGCTTAAATGAGCAGTTCTTC. Amino acid sequence: CASSHIQGRLNEQFF.

This clonotype has only a few counts. This chain uses TRBV30 with TRBJ1-4; no clear D. Germline CDR1 and CDR2: GTSNPN and SVGIG (reference sequence). This CDR3 has 15 residues. The V gene lost 2 bases and the J gene lost 0 bases, with 10 bases spanning the gap. The CDR3 loop reads CAWSSGSPTNEKLFF. As DNA, the CDR3 is TGTGCCTGGAGTTCCGGCAGCCCAACTAATGAAAAACTGTTTTTT.

The chain uses TRBV29-1 and TRBJ2-1; D gene ambiguous. Trimming took 2 bases from V and 3 from J, leaving 5 bases between them. CDR1 is SQVTM and CDR2 is ANQGSEA in the germline V gene. The CDR3 contains 12 residues. Here the CDR3 DNA reads TGCAGCGTTGAACCCCTCTACAATGAGCAGTTCTTC. Protein: CSVEPLYNEQFF.

At least ten counts were recorded for this clonotype. Being one base from a much bigger clone, this may be a read error. The genes are TRBV5-5 and TRBJ2-3; D is possibly TRBD2 (5 bases). The V end lost 0 bases, the J end lost 1 base, and 6 bases lay between the germline ends. The CDR3 is 14 amino acids. Germline V gene lookup returns CDR1 SGHKS and CDR2 YYEKEE (reference sequence). The CDR3 sequence is CASSLDGGTDTQYF. CDR3 sequence (DNA): TGTGCCAGCAGCTTGGACGGGGGCACAGATACGCAGTATTTT.

This clonotype was seen a handful of times. This chain uses TRBV9 with TRBJ2-7, with D perhaps matching TRBD1 (6 bases). Per germline, CDR1 SGDLS and CDR2 YYNGEE. The germline V and J ends were trimmed by 0 bases and 6 bases, with 10 bases remaining between them. CDR3 length: 13 residues. The CDR3 DNA reads as TGTGCCAGCAGCGTAGACTACAGGGCCGAGCAGTACTTC. Translation: CASSVDYRAEQYF.

This clonotype was seen a handful of times. The CDR3 sequence is CASSYSARNTEAFF. CDR3 nucleotide sequence: TGTGCCAGCAGTTACTCGGCCAGAAACACTGAAGCTTTCTTT. The chain combines TRBV6-5 with TRBJ1-1; D is unresolved. Germline-derived CDR1 and CDR2 are MNHEY and SVGAGI. V lost 0 bases to trimming and J lost 2 bases, with 7 bases between them. This CDR3 region has 14 residues.